This T cell receptor beta chain is drawn from a study of human CD8 memory T cell subsets. TCR beta was sequenced from UMI-tagged 5' RACE libraries. TCRdb reanalyzed the 5' RACE reads, giving one entry per CDR3 protein sequence and no DNA. This sample's table has 7,000 or so distinct CDR3 sequences. Study-wide points: Similarly high diversity was seen in stem-like memory and precursor exhausted T cells, but not in effector memory cells. It was suggested by Chao1 estimates that stem-like memory T cells were more diverse than precursor exhausted T cells. This study sequenced T cell receptor beta chains alone.

To note about this clonotype: What it binds is not known.

Negative magnetic separation enriched total CD8+ T cells. The clonotype comes from a human donor in good health. Sequenced material: CD8+ stem-like memory T cells (TSCM and TCM) sorted from PBMCs. Subset defined: stem-like memory CD8 T cells (TSTEM), CCR7+ PD-1- TIGIT-.

The CDR3 region is CASSFGGITGELFF. The rearrangement uses TRBV12-3 or TRBV12-4 and TRBJ2-2. This CDR3 comprises 14 residues.